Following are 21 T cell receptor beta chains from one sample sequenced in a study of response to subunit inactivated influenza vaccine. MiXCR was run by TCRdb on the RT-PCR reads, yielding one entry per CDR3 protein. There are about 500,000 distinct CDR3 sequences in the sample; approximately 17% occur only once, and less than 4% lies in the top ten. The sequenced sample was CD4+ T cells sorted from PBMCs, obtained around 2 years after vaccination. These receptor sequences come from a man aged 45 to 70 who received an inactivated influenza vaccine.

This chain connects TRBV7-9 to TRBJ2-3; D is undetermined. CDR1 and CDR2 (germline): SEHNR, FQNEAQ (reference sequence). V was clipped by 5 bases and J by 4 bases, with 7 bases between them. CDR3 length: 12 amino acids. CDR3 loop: CASSDDSDTQYF. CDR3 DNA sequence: TGTGCCAGCAGCGATGATTCAGATACGCAGTATTTT.

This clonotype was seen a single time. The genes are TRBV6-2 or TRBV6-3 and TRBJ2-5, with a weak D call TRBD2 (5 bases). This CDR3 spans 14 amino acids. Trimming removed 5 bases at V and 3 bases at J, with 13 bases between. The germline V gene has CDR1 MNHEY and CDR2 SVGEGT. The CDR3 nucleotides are TGTGCCAGCAGTAGTAAGCGGATAAAAGAGACCCAGTACTTC. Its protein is CASSSKRIKETQYF.

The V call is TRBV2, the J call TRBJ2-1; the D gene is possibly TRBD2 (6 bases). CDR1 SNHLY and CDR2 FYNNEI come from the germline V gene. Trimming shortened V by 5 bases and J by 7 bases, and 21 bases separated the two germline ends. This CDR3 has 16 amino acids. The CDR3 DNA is TGTGCCAGCAGTAATTTGCTCTGGACTAACTGGAATGAGCAGTTCTTC. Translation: CASSNLLWTNWNEQFF.

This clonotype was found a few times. CDR3 nucleotide sequence: TGCGCCAGCAGCCAAGTATTAGAATACACTGAAAAACTGTTTTTT. It codes for CASSQVLEYTEKLFF. The chain has TRBV4-3 and TRBJ1-4; no clear D. This CDR3 is 15 amino acids long. Trimming cost V 1 base and J 7 bases, with 13 bases left between them. The germline gives CDR1 LGHNA, CDR2 YSLEER.

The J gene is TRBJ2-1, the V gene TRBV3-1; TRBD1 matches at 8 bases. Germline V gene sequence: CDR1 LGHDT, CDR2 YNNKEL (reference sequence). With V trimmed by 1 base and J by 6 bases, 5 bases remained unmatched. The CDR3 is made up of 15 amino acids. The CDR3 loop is CASSQGGTGGNEQFF. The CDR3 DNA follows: TGTGCCAGCAGCCAAGGGGGGACAGGCGGCAATGAGCAGTTCTTC.

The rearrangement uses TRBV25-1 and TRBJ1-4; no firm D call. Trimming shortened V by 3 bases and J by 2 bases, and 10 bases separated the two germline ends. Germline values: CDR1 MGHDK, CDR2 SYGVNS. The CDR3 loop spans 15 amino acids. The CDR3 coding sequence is TGTGCCAGCAGTGAGGGGAGGGTTACTAATGAAAAACTGTTTTTT. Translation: CASSEGRVTNEKLFF.

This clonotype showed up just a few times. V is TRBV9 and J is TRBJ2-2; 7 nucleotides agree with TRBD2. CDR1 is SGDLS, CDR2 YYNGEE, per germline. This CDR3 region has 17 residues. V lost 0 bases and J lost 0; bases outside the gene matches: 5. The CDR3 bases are TGTGCCAGCAGCGTAGTCGCTAGCGGAGCGAACACCGGGGAGCTGTTTTTT. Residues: CASSVVASGANTGELFF.

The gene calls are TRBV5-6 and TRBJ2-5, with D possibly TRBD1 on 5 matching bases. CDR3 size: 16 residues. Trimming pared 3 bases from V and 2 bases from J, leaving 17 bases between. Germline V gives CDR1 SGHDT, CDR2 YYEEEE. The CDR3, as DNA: TGTGCCAGCAGCTGGCGCCGACAGAACAATCAAGAGACCCAGTACTTC. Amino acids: CASSWRRQNNQETQYF. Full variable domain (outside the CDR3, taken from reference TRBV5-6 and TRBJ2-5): DAGVTQSPTHLIKTRGQQVTLRCSPKSGHDTVSWYQQALGQGPQFIFQYYEEEERQRGNFPDRFSGHQFPNYSSELNVNALLLGDSALYLCASSWRRQNNQETQYFGPGTRLLVL.

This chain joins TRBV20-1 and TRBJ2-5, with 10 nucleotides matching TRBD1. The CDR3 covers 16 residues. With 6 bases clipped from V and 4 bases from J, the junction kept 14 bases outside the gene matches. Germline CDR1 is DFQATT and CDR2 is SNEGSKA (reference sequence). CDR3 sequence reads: CSAGSRAGQGPETQYF. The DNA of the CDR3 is TGCAGTGCCGGATCTAGGGCGGGACAGGGGCCAGAGACCCAGTACTTC.

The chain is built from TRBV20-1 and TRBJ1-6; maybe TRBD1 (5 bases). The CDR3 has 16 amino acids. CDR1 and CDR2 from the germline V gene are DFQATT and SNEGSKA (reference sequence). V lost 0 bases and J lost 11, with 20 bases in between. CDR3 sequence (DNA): TGCAGTGCTAGAGATTTAAAAGGGGCCGAAAAGGCACCCCTCCACTTT. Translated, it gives CSARDLKGAEKAPLHF.

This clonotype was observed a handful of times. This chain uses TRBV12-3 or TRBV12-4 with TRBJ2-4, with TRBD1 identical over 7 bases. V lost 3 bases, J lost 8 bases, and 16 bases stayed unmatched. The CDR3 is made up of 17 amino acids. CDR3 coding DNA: TGTGCCAGCAGTTTTACTGGCGTAACAGGGGAAGGTTACATTCAGTACTTC. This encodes CASSFTGVTGEGYIQYF.

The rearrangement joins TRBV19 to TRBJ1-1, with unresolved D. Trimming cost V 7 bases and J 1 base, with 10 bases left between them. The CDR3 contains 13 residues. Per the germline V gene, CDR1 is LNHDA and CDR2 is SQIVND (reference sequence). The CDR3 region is CASKYNTNTEAFF. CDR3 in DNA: TGTGCCAGTAAATATAATACGAACACTGAAGCTTTCTTT.

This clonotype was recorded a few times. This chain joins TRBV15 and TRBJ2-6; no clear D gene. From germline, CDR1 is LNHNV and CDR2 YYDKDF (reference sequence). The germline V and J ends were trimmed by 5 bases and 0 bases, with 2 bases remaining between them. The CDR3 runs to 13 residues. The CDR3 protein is CATSLSGANVLTF. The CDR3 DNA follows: TGTGCCACCAGCCTCTCTGGGGCCAACGTCCTGACTTTC.

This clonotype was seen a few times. The CDR3 is CASSLALWGGRGDTQYF. In nucleotides, the CDR3 is TGTGCCAGCAGCTTGGCACTTTGGGGCGGGAGAGGAGATACGCAGTATTTT. The V and J genes are TRBV5-6 and TRBJ2-3; 7 nucleotides align to TRBD2. Unmatched junction bases numbered 12, after V lost 0 bases and J lost 5 bases. Germline assignment: CDR1 SGHDT and CDR2 YYEEEE. This CDR3 spans 17 amino acids.

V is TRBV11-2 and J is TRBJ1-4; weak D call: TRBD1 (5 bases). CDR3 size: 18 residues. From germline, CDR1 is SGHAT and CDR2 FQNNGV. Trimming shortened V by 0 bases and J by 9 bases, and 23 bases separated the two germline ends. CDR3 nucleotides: TGTGCCAGCAGCTTAGATCTATCTTTTGGGGGAAAGCTGAAAAAACTGTTTTTT. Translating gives CASSLDLSFGGKLKKLFF.

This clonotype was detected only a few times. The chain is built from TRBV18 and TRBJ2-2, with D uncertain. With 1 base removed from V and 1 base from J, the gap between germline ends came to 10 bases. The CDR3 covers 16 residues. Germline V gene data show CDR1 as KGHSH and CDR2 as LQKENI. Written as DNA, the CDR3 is TGTGCCAGCTCACCACAGGCTAGTCGGAACACCGGGGAGCTGTTTTTT. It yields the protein CASSPQASRNTGELFF.

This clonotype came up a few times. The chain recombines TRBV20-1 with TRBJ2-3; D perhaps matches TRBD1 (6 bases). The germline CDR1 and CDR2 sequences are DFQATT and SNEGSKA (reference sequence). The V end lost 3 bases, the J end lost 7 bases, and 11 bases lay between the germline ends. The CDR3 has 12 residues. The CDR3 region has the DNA TGCAGTGCTAGGCTACAGGGTTATACGCAGTATTTT. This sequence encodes CSARLQGYTQYF.

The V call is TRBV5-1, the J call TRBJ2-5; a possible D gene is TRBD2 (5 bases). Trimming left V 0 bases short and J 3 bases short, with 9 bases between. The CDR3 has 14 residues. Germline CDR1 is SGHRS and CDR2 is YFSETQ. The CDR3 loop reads CASSLAWGEETQYF. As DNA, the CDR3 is TGCGCCAGCAGCTTGGCCTGGGGAGAAGAGACCCAGTACTTC.

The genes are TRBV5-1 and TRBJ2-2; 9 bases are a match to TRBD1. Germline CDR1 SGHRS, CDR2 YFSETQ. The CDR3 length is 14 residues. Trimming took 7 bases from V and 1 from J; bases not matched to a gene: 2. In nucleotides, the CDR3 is TGCGCCAGCTTGGGACAGGGGAACACCGGGGAGCTGTTTTTT. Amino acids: CASLGQGNTGELFF.

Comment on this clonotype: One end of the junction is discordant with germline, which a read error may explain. As DNA, the CDR3 is TGTGCCAGCAGCCAAGATGCTAGCGGGATATATGAGCAGATCTTC. This gives the protein CASSQDASGIYEQIF. V is TRBV3-1 and J is TRBJ2-1, with 9 bases fitting TRBD2. The CDR3 is 15 amino acids. CDR1 and CDR2 from the germline V gene are LGHDT and YNNKEL (reference sequence).

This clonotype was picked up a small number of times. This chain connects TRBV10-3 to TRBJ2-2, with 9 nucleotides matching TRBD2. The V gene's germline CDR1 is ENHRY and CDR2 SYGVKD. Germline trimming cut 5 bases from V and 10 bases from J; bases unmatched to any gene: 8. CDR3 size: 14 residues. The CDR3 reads CAISSKREATELFF. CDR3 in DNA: TGTGCCATCAGTTCTAAGCGGGAGGCCACGGAGCTGTTTTTT.